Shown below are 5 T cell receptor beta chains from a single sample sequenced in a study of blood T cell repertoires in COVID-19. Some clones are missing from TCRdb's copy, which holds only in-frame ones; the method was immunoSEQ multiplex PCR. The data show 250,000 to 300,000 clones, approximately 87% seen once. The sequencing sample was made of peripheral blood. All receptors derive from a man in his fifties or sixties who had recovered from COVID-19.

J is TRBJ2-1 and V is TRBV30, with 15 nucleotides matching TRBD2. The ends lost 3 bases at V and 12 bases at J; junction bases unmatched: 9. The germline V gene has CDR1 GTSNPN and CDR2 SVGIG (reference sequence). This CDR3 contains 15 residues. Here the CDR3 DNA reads TGTGCCTGGAGCCTCGGGACTAGCGGGGGGCAGGGGCAGTTCTTC. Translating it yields CAWSLGTSGGQGQFF.

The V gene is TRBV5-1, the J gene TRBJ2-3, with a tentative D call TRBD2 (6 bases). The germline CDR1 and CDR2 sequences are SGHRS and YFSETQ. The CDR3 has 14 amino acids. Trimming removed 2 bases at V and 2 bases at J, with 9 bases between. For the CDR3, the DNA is TGCGCCAGCAGCTTACGCGGGGACACAGATACGCAGTATTTT. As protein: CASSLRGDTDTQYF.

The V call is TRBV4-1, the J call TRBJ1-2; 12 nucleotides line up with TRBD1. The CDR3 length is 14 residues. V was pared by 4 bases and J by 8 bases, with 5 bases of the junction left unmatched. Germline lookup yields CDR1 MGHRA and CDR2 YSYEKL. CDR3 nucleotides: TGCGCCAGCAGCCTAGGGACAGGGGGCGCCGGCTACACCTTC. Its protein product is CASSLGTGGAGYTF.

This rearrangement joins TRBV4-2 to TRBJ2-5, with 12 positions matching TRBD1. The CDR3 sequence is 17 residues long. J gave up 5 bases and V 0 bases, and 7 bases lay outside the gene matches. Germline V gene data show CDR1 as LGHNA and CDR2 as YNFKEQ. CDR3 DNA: TGTGCCAGCAGCCAAGAGGGGACAGGGGGCAAATCGGAGACCCAGTACTTC. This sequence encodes CASSQEGTGGKSETQYF.

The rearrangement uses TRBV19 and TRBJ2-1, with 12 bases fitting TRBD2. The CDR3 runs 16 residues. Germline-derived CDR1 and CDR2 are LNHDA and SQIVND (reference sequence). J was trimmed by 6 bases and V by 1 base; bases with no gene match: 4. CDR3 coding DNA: TGTGCCAGTAGTATAGTCGGACTAGCGGGGATCAATGAGCAGTTCTTC. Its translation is CASSIVGLAGINEQFF.